Listed below are T cell receptor beta chains from one sample, sequenced in a study of T cells after yellow fever vaccination. Using its own MiXCR run on the 5' RACE reads, TCRdb lists one record per CDR3 protein. The table records a few hundred thousand distinct CDR3 sequences, around 7% of them present only once. Sequenced here: CD4+ T cells sorted from PBMCs, sampled 15 days after the yellow fever booster vaccination. The receptor source for this set is a man aged 25-45 years who received the YFV17D yellow fever vaccine. The CDR3 runs from the conserved cysteine through the conserved F or W. The D gene is left open where the match is weak.

CSVVASNSTDTQYF TRBV29-1 NA
CASRGLSETQYF TRBV27 NA
CASSFRTKVNSAEAFF TRBV7-2 NA
CSVATPGSSHIQYF TRBV29-1 NA
CASSKTEGYTEAFF TRBV5-1 NA
CASSVREREGTDTQYF TRBV5-1 TRBD2
CASSSDSIARGELFF TRBV5-1 NA
CSVGPGEETQYF TRBV29-1 NA
CASSLGTVKAYEQYF TRBV5-1 TRBD1
CASSLILVGSGGELFF TRBV7-8 NA
CSARETSYEQYF TRBV20-1 NA
CASSPIVSGTLSYEQYF TRBV7-9 TRBD2
CASRGNSWATGELFF TRBV7-9 NA
CSAHAHSGEQYF TRBV20-1 NA
CSVGTGNYGYTF TRBV29-1 NA
CATSRYIGTDTQYF TRBV15 NA
CASSQDRGSHSGRNEQFF TRBV4-1 TRBD2
CASSLYRGASYEQYF TRBV7-9 NA
CASSYSPSGSSYEQYF TRBV6-5 TRBD2
CSSSSGTTSTDTQYF TRBV7-3 TRBD2
CASSVKREVAQYF TRBV11-2 TRBD2
CASSLASGAYNEQFF TRBV7-7 NA
CASRTDSVATDTQYF TRBV5-1 NA
CASSAVGRGTGELFF TRBV5-6 TRBD2
CASSYTSRASTDTQYF TRBV6-5 NA
CASRLGGRAFNTQYF TRBV12-3/TRBV12-4 TRBD2
CASSFVEATSNQPQHF TRBV28 NA
CASSMELQETQYF TRBV10-2 NA
CASRDQGRGAKNIQYF TRBV4-1 NA
CASRREGSGHEQYF TRBV7-9 NA
CSVGQGANYGYTF TRBV29-1 TRBD1
CARSPSRQGGEQYF TRBV27 NA
CASSPSRTAANEQFF TRBV18 NA
CASSLGSDRGYEQYF TRBV7-2 TRBD1
CASKDVAGGSTDTQYF TRBV10-2 TRBD2
CSVEGDSARTDTQYF TRBV29-1 TRBD1
CSSTREFEAFF TRBV20-1 NA
CASSLGLAEAGSYEQYF TRBV5-1 TRBD2
CASSRSYTGELFF TRBV11-2 NA
CASSVGQGRNSPLHF TRBV9 NA